These 16 T cell receptor beta chains originate from one sample sequenced in a study of technical replicates of blood from several donors. Here immunoSEQ multiplex PCR was the method, and the copy in TCRdb shows in-frame clones only, minus some. This table holds more than 15,000 clones, just under 90% found once. The sample consisted of PBMCs. Receptor source: a human donor in good health.

This clone has only one observation. The genes are TRBV2 and TRBJ1-2; 7 nucleotides agree with TRBD1. This CDR3 has 15 amino acids. J gave up 4 bases and V 9 bases, and 14 bases lay outside the gene matches. Germline loops: CDR1 SNHLY, CDR2 FYNNEI. CDR3 nucleotides: TGTGCCAGTTCACAGGGGTTGGGTCTCGGCTATGGCTACACCTTC. Its translation: CASSQGLGLGYGYTF.

To note about this clone: At one end the junction does not follow the germline gene, possibly because of a read error. J is TRBJ2-1 and V is TRBV7-9; D remains ambiguous. CDR1 is SEHNR and CDR2 is FQNEAQ in the germline V gene (reference sequence). The CDR3 consists of 11 residues. CDR3 region: CASSSNNEQFF. CDR3 coding DNA: TGTGCCAGCAGCTCCAACAATGAGCAGTTCTTC.

This rearrangement joins TRBV18 to TRBJ2-7, with D possibly TRBD1 on 5 matching bases. CDR1 is KGHSH and CDR2 is LQKENI in the germline V gene. This CDR3 contains 13 residues. Deletions cut 6 bases from V and 3 bases from J, with 12 bases between. The CDR3 DNA is TGTGCCAGCTCCGAGACAGAGGACTACGAGCAGTACTTC. Its protein product is CASSETEDYEQYF.

The V gene is TRBV5-1, the J gene TRBJ2-3; tentative D call: TRBD2 (6 bases). With 3 bases removed from V and 1 base from J, the gap between germline ends came to 9 bases. The CDR3 loop spans 14 amino acids. CDR1 is SGHRS, CDR2 YFSETQ, per germline. CDR3 sequence: CASSSGLRTDTQYF. The CDR3 nucleotides are TGCGCCAGCAGCTCGGGACTCCGCACAGATACGCAGTATTTT.

The rearrangement joins TRBV19 to TRBJ2-3, with D tentatively TRBD1 (5 bases). From germline, CDR1 is LNHDA and CDR2 SQIVND (reference sequence). CDR3 length: 14 amino acids. V lost 5 bases, J lost 2 bases, and 11 bases lay in between. The CDR3 spells CASSWRQTTDTQYF. CDR3 coding DNA: TGTGCCAGTAGTTGGCGACAGACCACAGATACGCAGTATTTT.

The genes are TRBV5-1 and TRBJ2-1; 9 bases align to TRBD1. The CDR3 is 14 amino acids. The junction had 8 bases not matched to a gene; V was cut back by 7 bases and J by 6 bases. The germline CDR1 and CDR2 sequences are SGHRS and YFSETQ. CDR3 loop: CASAGTGTLNEQFF. The CDR3, as DNA: TGCGCCAGCGCCGGGACAGGGACACTCAATGAGCAGTTCTTC. The variable domain in full, completed from reference TRBV5-1 and TRBJ2-1, reads KAGVTQTPRYLIKTRGQQVTLSCSPISGHRSVSWYQQTPGQGLQFLFEYFSETQRNKGNFPGRFSGRQFSNSRSEMNVSTLELGDSALYLCASAGTGTLNEQFFGPGTRLTVL.

The rearrangement joins TRBV4-2 to TRBJ1-1, with D possibly being TRBD1 (5 bases). There are 17 residues in the CDR3. Germline lookup yields CDR1 LGHNA and CDR2 YNFKEQ. The V end lost 1 base, the J end lost 4 bases, and 19 bases lay between the germline ends. CDR3 residues: CASSQGAQPGSITEAFF. In nucleotides, the CDR3 is TGTGCCAGCAGCCAAGGGGCCCAGCCAGGGTCTATCACTGAAGCTTTCTTT.

This clone was seen a handful of times. The J gene is TRBJ2-3, the V gene TRBV27, with 11 nucleotides matching TRBD2. The CDR3 totals 17 residues. Germline CDR1 and CDR2: MNHEY and SMNVEV (reference sequence). Trimming at V came to 1 base and at J to 3 bases, leaving 6 bases not matched to a gene. CDR3 amino acids: CASSLWASGRSTDTQYF. As DNA, the CDR3 is TGTGCCAGCAGTTTATGGGCTAGCGGGAGGTCGACAGATACGCAGTATTTT.

This sequence joins TRBV30 and TRBJ1-2, with a weak D call TRBD1 (5 bases). CDR3 size: 14 residues. Trimming stripped 3 bases from V and 7 bases from J, with 18 bases between. Germline V CDR1 and CDR2: GTSNPN, SVGIG (reference sequence). CDR3 DNA: TGTGCCTGGAGCGCTACACGGGGCGGGGCTGGCTACACCTTC. It yields the protein CAWSATRGGAGYTF.

The J gene is TRBJ1-5, the V gene TRBV30; D gene unclear. V was clipped by 2 bases and J by 0 bases, with 8 bases between them. The CDR3 has 14 residues. Germline CDR1 reads GTSNPN; CDR2 reads SVGIG (reference sequence). CDR3: CAWSLGSSNQPQHF. Here the CDR3 DNA reads TGTGCCTGGAGTTTGGGGAGTAGCAATCAGCCCCAGCATTTT.

DNA for the CDR3: TGTGCCTGGAGTGTCCTGGGCGTGCAAGAGACCCAGTACTTC. Translated, it gives CAWSVLGVQETQYF. V gene TRBV30 combines with J gene TRBJ2-5, with no clear D. This CDR3 spans 14 amino acids. Per germline, CDR1 GTSNPN and CDR2 SVGIG (reference sequence). V was trimmed by 0 bases and J by 2 bases, leaving 10 bases between them.

The rearrangement uses TRBV7-8 and TRBJ2-7; 9 bases are a match to TRBD2. The CDR3 spans 15 residues. V was clipped by 0 bases and J by 5 bases; unmatched bases: 5. The germline CDR1 and CDR2 sequences are SGHVS and FQNEAQ. The CDR3 protein is CASSLAGTSSDEQYF. The CDR3 DNA reads as TGTGCCAGCAGCTTAGCGGGGACTAGCTCGGACGAGCAGTACTTC.

The V gene is TRBV29-1, the J gene TRBJ2-2; D is unclear. The CDR3 has 15 amino acids. V was trimmed by 5 bases and J by 0 bases, leaving 13 bases between them. Per germline, CDR1 SQVTM and CDR2 ANQGSEA. The CDR3 loop is CSVQTALSNTGELFF. The DNA for the CDR3 is TGCAGCGTTCAAACAGCCCTTTCGAACACCGGGGAGCTGTTTTTT.

The J gene is TRBJ1-3, the V gene TRBV28, with D tentatively TRBD1 (5 bases). The CDR3 consists of 14 residues. The V gene's germline CDR1 is MDHEN and CDR2 SYDVKM. V was clipped by 9 bases and J by 0 bases, with 12 bases between them. The CDR3 protein is CASGGGSSGNTIYF. In DNA, the CDR3 is TGTGCCAGTGGGGGGGGGAGCTCTGGAAACACCATATATTTT.

This chain connects TRBV27 to TRBJ2-7; 9 nucleotides agree with TRBD1. Trimming cost V 8 bases and J 4 bases; bases outside gene matches: 9. From germline, CDR1 is MNHEY and CDR2 SMNVEV (reference sequence). This CDR3 is 14 amino acids long. The CDR3 DNA is TGTGCCAGCCTAAGGACAGGGGACGAGTACGAGCAGTACTTC. Its translation is CASLRTGDEYEQYF.

The chain carries TRBV19 and TRBJ1-2; D is uncertain. The ends were cut back, 4 bases at V and 0 bases at J, with 9 bases in the middle. Germline-derived CDR1 and CDR2 are LNHDA and SQIVND (reference sequence). The CDR3 has 14 residues. CDR3 sequence reads: CASSSREPNYGYTF. For the CDR3, the DNA is TGTGCCAGTAGTAGCCGCGAGCCTAACTATGGCTACACCTTC.